This TCR beta chain appears in the sequencing data of a study of spatial heterogeneity in lung cancer. Across the whole study: Combinations of a unique TCR and a UMI were tallied in raw reads, and on average each appeared more than ten times.

Time point in this sample: blood at routine non-recurrence follow-up after resection. The germline CDR1 and CDR2 sequences are MNHEY and SMNVEV (reference sequence). Between the trimmed V and J ends, which lost 3 bases and 9 bases, there was a span of 6 bases. CDR3 length: 11 amino acids. This clonotype was counted between two and nine times. TCRdb processed the 5' RACE reads anew with MiXCR; each CDR3 protein has one entry. This sample has tens of thousands of distinct CDR3 sequences, with 8.5% to 10% found just once. The starting material was PBMCs, obtained at follow-up. This chain uses TRBV27 with TRBJ2-1; possibly TRBD2 for D (5 bases). The clonotype originates from a male donor with early-stage non-small cell lung cancer. The CDR3 DNA reads as TGTGCCAGCAGTTTTGGGAGTGAGCAGTTCTTC. It is translated as CASSFGSEQFF.